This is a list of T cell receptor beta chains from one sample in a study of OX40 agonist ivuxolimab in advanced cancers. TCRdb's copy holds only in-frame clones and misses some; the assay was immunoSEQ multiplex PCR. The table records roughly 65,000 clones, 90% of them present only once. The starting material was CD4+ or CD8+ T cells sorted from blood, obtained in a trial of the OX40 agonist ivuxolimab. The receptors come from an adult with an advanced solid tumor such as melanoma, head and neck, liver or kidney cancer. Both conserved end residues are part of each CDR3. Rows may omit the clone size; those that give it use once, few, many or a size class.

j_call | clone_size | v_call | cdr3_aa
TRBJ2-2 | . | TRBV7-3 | CASSSAGPNTGELFF
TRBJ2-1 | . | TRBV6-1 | CASLAGGSSEQFF
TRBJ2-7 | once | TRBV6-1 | CASRTGRAYEQYF
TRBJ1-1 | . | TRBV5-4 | CASSLSLDSEAFF
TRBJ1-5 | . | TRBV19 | CASSPGQGRAFNQPQHF
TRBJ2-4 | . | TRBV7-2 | CASSLDVTSKNIQYF
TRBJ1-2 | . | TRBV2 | CASSVSERGGYTF
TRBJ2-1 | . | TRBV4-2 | CASSQGQGIEEQFF
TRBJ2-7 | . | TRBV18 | CASSRNRDSEYF
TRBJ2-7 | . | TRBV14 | CASSSFGNSYEQYF
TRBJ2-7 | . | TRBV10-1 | CASSGGSPYEQYF
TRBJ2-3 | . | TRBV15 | CATSRGGTGTPNTQYF
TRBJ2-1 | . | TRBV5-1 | CASSLAPLGASGSYNEQFF
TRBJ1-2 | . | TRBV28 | CASSFQLGYTF
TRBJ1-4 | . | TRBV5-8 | CASSATGTLNNEKLFF
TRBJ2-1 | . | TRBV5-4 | CASRPNRASDEQFF
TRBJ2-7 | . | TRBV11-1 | CASSTRQGGTYEQYF
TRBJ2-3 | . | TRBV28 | CASSFSGTTSTDTQYF
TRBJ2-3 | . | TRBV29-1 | CSVELYTQYF
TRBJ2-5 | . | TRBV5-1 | CASSYTGDQETQYF
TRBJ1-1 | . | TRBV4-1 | CASSQDSAGEAFF
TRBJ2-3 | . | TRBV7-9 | CASSQTSGSPTDTQYF
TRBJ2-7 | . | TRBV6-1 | CASSVSDRVHEQYF